This record concerns one T cell receptor beta chain sequence. The data stem from a study of T cells expressing NK-cell markers. This CDR3 region has 11 residues. Germline loops: CDR1 SNHLY, CDR2 FYNNEI. TCR beta cDNA was made by 5'RACE template switching with UMIs. TCRdb re-called the 5' RACE reads; every CDR3 protein appears as one record, without DNA. Seen in this sample are about 380,000 distinct CDR3 sequences; the ten most common clones hold roughly 5.2%. The clonotype comes from a man aged 18-70 years in good health. The gene calls are TRBV2 and TRBJ2-7; the D call from TCRdb, TRBD2, cannot be confirmed without DNA. Sequenced sample: blood T cells: a sorted CD56 or NKG2C T cell subset, CD4+ or CD8+ T cells, or bulk PBMC T cells (not recorded which). CDR3 loop: CASRNGGEQYF.